This T cell receptor beta chain came from a study of control samples from healthy donors and cancer patients (dated by TCRdb to 2018 to 2020). In regard to this clone: Its recognized antigen is unknown. Base qualities are missing; no much larger clone stands one base away.

The CDR3 sequence holds 17 residues, the cysteine and phenylalanine included. Here the CDR3 DNA is all that survives: 51 bases in frame from base 1. CDR1 and CDR2 are read off the germline V gene (reference sequence) as SGHNT and YYREEE. V is cut back by 1 base and J by 0 bases, with 8 bases in the junction unmatched. Libraries were made using the immunoSEQ multiplex PCR assay. The table was pulled from immuneACCESS by TCRdb, which kept in-frame rearrangements only. Such tables lose some clones; where checked, under half of the loss comes from unresolved V genes, and the rest has no known cause. Within this sample are tens of thousands of clones, with over 85% of them counted one time only. The ten largest clonotypes hold approximately 6% of the sample.

The sequence is built from TRBV5-4 and TRBJ2-3; 7 nucleotides in the junction match TRBD2. The sequence was obtained from a man aged 45-65 years in good health. The sequenced sample was blood. The nucleotide sequence reads as follows: TGTGCCAGCAGCTTGTGGGGCCAAGCGGGGAGCACAGATACGCAGTATTTT. Translated, this is CASSLWGQAGSTDTQYF. The full variable domain, with segments outside the CDR3 supplied by the reference TRBV5-4 and TRBJ2-3 proteins, appears as ETGVTQSPTHLIKTRGQQVTLRCSSQSGHNTVSWYQQALGQGPQFIFQYYREEENGRGNFPPRFSGLQFPNYSSELNVNALELDDSALYLCASSLWGQAGSTDTQYFGPGTRLTVL.